A selection of T cell receptor beta chains follows, all from one sample in a study of T cell repertoires in aging, cancer and after chemotherapy. TCRdb processed the multiplex PCR reads anew with MiXCR; each CDR3 protein has one entry. The sample lists 8,100 or so distinct CDR3 sequences, approximately 35% occurring once. Sequenced input: blood. Receptor source: a human donor in good health. Each CDR3 is given with its conserved first and last residue. Each record gives: J gene, clone size, V gene, CDR3 length, CDR3 protein. Only some rows state a clone size, as once, few, many or a class for expanded clones.

j_call: TRBJ2-7
clone_size: NA
v_call: TRBV7-9
cdr3_length: 12
cdr3_aa: CAPSSLPYEQYF

j_call: TRBJ1-6
clone_size: NA
v_call: TRBV5-5
cdr3_length: 16
cdr3_aa: CASSLDRGRGNSPLHF

j_call: TRBJ2-2
clone_size: few
v_call: TRBV12-3/TRBV12-4
cdr3_length: 15
cdr3_aa: CASSRTSGSTGELFF

j_call: TRBJ2-2
clone_size: NA
v_call: TRBV5-1
cdr3_length: 14
cdr3_aa: CASKQGTTTGELFF

j_call: TRBJ2-7
clone_size: NA
v_call: TRBV6-2/TRBV6-3
cdr3_length: 14
cdr3_aa: CASSYSSGRDEQYF

j_call: TRBJ2-7
clone_size: NA
v_call: TRBV19
cdr3_length: 14
cdr3_aa: CASSISTGDYEQYF

j_call: TRBJ1-2
clone_size: NA
v_call: TRBV6-5
cdr3_length: 17
cdr3_aa: CASSYSLTGIGVVGYTF

j_call: TRBJ2-3
clone_size: medium-sized
v_call: TRBV6-1
cdr3_length: 14
cdr3_aa: CASSEDRGRDTQYF

j_call: TRBJ2-7
clone_size: medium-sized
v_call: TRBV29-1
cdr3_length: 13
cdr3_aa: CSASGQGDYEQYF

j_call: TRBJ1-3
clone_size: few
v_call: TRBV6-5
cdr3_length: 15
cdr3_aa: CASSYSWTSGNTIYF

j_call: TRBJ2-7
clone_size: NA
v_call: TRBV20-1
cdr3_length: 14
cdr3_aa: CSADPGQGAGEQYF

j_call: TRBJ2-5
clone_size: NA
v_call: TRBV5-4
cdr3_length: 13
cdr3_aa: CASSLGSQETQYF

j_call: TRBJ2-3
clone_size: few
v_call: TRBV13
cdr3_length: 19
cdr3_aa: CASSTTGEGAGGSTDTQYF

j_call: TRBJ1-1
clone_size: NA
v_call: TRBV29-1
cdr3_length: 17
cdr3_aa: CSAYGGGAYDRYTEAFF

j_call: TRBJ2-3
clone_size: NA
v_call: TRBV19
cdr3_length: 14
cdr3_aa: CASSPGGMTDTQYF

j_call: TRBJ2-2
clone_size: few
v_call: TRBV6-1
cdr3_length: 15
cdr3_aa: CASKRLAGDSGELFF

j_call: TRBJ2-1
clone_size: NA
v_call: TRBV7-9
cdr3_length: 16
cdr3_aa: CASSLVLAGRRNEQFF

j_call: TRBJ2-3
clone_size: medium-sized
v_call: TRBV19
cdr3_length: 16
cdr3_aa: CASSPRGGFSTDTQYF

j_call: TRBJ2-5
clone_size: once
v_call: TRBV10-3
cdr3_length: 17
cdr3_aa: CAISPRTGGELLETQYF

j_call: TRBJ1-6
clone_size: NA
v_call: TRBV7-9
cdr3_length: 14
cdr3_aa: CASSLEQYNSPLHF

j_call: TRBJ1-2
clone_size: NA
v_call: TRBV5-4
cdr3_length: 18
cdr3_aa: CASSLASGGQGALGGYTF

j_call: TRBJ1-1
clone_size: few
v_call: TRBV5-6
cdr3_length: 14
cdr3_aa: CASSLGRVNTEAFF

j_call: TRBJ2-2
clone_size: NA
v_call: TRBV6-4
cdr3_length: 15
cdr3_aa: CASSPLGGGLGELFF

j_call: TRBJ1-1
clone_size: NA
v_call: TRBV6-5
cdr3_length: 15
cdr3_aa: CASSAEGQMNTEAFF

j_call: TRBJ2-7
clone_size: NA
v_call: TRBV7-9
cdr3_length: 14
cdr3_aa: CASSLVSGSHEQYF

j_call: TRBJ1-5
clone_size: few
v_call: TRBV19
cdr3_length: 14
cdr3_aa: CASSPTGMNQPQHF

j_call: TRBJ1-2
clone_size: NA
v_call: TRBV6-5
cdr3_length: 13
cdr3_aa: CASSLDRDYGYTF

j_call: TRBJ2-1
clone_size: few
v_call: TRBV18
cdr3_length: 14
cdr3_aa: CASSPPGQYNEQFF

j_call: TRBJ2-3
clone_size: NA
v_call: TRBV13
cdr3_length: 17
cdr3_aa: CASSLRVLAGGLDTQYF

j_call: TRBJ2-5
clone_size: few
v_call: TRBV5-4
cdr3_length: 14
cdr3_aa: CASRDGQGLETQYF